The 8 T cell receptor beta chains presented below share a single source sample, sequenced in a study of CD8+ T cells in alopecia areata. Treatment of the sample: oral pan-JAK inhibitor, 5-10 mg twice daily. Once RNA had been extracted, it was reverse transcribed into cDNA to act as the sequencing template. Repertoires were generated with immunoSEQ multiplex PCR, while TCRdb's copy carries only in-frame clones and drops some. The sample lists 150,000 to 200,000 clones, under 60% occurring once. Sequences were derived from CD8+ T cells sorted from blood, sampled at week 24, from a patient treated with tofacitinib. The receptors were sampled from a human donor with alopecia areata.

This clone was detected only a few times. The V and J genes are TRBV13 and TRBJ2-1; 7 positions match TRBD1. The V and J ends lost 3 bases and 4 bases, in that order; junction bases with no gene match: 15. The CDR3 has 18 residues. Germline V lookup: CDR1 PRHDT, CDR2 FYEKMQ (reference sequence). CDR3 in DNA: TGTGCCAGCAGCTTTGCAGTTACCGGGACAGCAACATACAATGAGCAGTTCTTC. Protein: CASSFAVTGTATYNEQFF.

This chain connects TRBV4-1 to TRBJ2-5; 7 nucleotides agree with TRBD1. CDR3 length equals 15 residues. Losses at the gene ends were 5 bases for V and 4 bases for J; bases not matched to a gene: 10. Germline values: CDR1 MGHRA, CDR2 YSYEKL. The CDR3 nucleotides are TGCGCCAGCAGCTACGATGGGACAGCCGGAGAGACCCAGTACTTC. It yields the protein CASSYDGTAGETQYF.

This clone showed up just a few times. This chain links TRBV9 with TRBJ2-2; TRBD2 matches 10 bases. V shed 3 bases and J 4 bases; nucleotides not matched to a gene: 9. Germline V gives CDR1 SGDLS, CDR2 YYNGEE. The CDR3 has 17 residues. The CDR3 DNA follows: TGTGCCAGCAGCGGTATAAGCGGGGGGGCCACCACCGGGGAGCTGTTTTTT. Residues: CASSGISGGATTGELFF.

The rearrangement links TRBV28 to TRBJ2-3; possibly TRBD1 for D (6 bases). The CDR3 has 16 amino acids. Germline values: CDR1 MDHEN, CDR2 SYDVKM. Deletions cut 5 bases from V and 1 base from J, with 16 bases between. The CDR3 loop reads CASSRPGGGGTDTQYF. CDR3 bases: TGTGCCAGCAGTCGCCCTGGGGGCGGCGGCACAGATACGCAGTATTTT.

This clone appeared a few times. This chain connects TRBV14 to TRBJ1-1; TRBD1 might be the D (5 bases). Trimming shortened V by 1 base and J by 4 bases, and 13 bases separated the two germline ends. CDR1 SGHDN and CDR2 FVKESK come from the germline V gene. The CDR3 is 15 amino acids. CDR3 loop: CASSQGRAGGTEAFF. The CDR3 bases are TGTGCCAGCAGCCAAGGTAGAGCTGGGGGCACTGAAGCTTTCTTT.

This clone was detected a few times. This chain links TRBV7-9 with TRBJ2-2; no firm D call. Germline V gene data show CDR1 as SEHNR and CDR2 as FQNEAQ (reference sequence). CDR3 length: 15 amino acids. The V and J ends lost 5 bases and 1 base respectively, with 11 bases between them. CDR3 amino acids: CASSPRQRNTGELFF. The CDR3 DNA sequence: TGTGCCAGCAGCCCCCGGCAGCGGAACACCGGGGAGCTGTTTTTT.

This chain links TRBV6-1 with TRBJ2-5; D is possibly TRBD1 (6 bases). The CDR3 runs 15 residues. Germline values: CDR1 MNHNS, CDR2 SASEGT. V lost 8 bases and J lost 1, with 17 bases in between. The CDR3 coding sequence is TGTGCCAGCCCTCGACAGGACCTCACCCAAGAGACCCAGTACTTC. Its protein product is CASPRQDLTQETQYF.

The genes are TRBV6-5 and TRBJ1-2; the match to TRBD1 covers 9 bases. Germline-derived CDR1 and CDR2 are MNHEY and SVGAGI. Germline trimming cut 6 bases from V and 6 bases from J; bases unmatched to any gene: 5. The CDR3 contains 13 residues. The CDR3, as DNA: TGTGCCAGCAGATTCGGGACAGGGAATGGCTACACCTTC. This translates into CASRFGTGNGYTF.